This TCR beta chain was sequenced in a study of CXCR3-negative and CXCR3-positive naive CD8 T cells. Study-level results: The level of CXCR3 expression partially decreased after cryopreservation; the majority of assays used fresh PBMCs. The TRB CDR3s that CXCR3-positive naive cells carried were more hydrophobic than those of CXCR3-negative naive cells. Researchers reported similar TRBV-TRBJ usage in naive CXCR3-negative and CXCR3-positive cells, though memory differed. High diversity, comparable across both naive subsets, contrasted with much lower diversity in memory CD8+ cells.

This CDR3 contains 13 residues. Germline V CDR1 and CDR2: SQVTM, ANQGSEA. For this clonotype: The antigen is undetermined.

Naive CD8+ T lymphocytes were specified as CD45RO-CCR7+CD27+CD95-. Libraries of TRB cDNA were made by 5' RACE and carried UMIs. TCRdb re-called the 5' RACE reads and catalogs CDR3 proteins one per entry, DNA excluded. The sample totals some 85,000 distinct CDR3 sequences; its top ten clones hold around 0.58%. Sequenced material: naive CXCR3+ CD8+ T cells from blood. Subset in this sample: CD45RO-CCR7+CD27+CD95- naive CD8+ T cells expressing CXCR3 (TNR3+). V is TRBV29-1 and J is TRBJ2-7. The source of this sequence is a human donor in good health. Some clones in this sample may be carry-over from other donors' samples. CDR3 sequence: CSVEGQTSYEQYF.